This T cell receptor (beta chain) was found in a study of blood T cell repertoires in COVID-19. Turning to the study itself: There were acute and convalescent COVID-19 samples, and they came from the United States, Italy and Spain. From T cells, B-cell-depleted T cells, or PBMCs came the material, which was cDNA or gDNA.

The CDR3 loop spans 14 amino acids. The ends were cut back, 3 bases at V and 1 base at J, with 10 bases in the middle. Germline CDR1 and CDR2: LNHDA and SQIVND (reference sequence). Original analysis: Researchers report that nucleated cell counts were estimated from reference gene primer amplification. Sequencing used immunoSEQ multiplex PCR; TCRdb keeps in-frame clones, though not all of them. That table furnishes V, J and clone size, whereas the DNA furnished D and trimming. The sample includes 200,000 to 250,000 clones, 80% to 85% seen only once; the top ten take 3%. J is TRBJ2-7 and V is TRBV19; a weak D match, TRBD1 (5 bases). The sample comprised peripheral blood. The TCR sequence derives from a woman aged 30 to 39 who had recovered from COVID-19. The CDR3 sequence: CASSIGQGSYEQYF. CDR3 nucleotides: TGTGCCAGTAGTATCGGCCAGGGATCCTACGAGCAGTACTTC. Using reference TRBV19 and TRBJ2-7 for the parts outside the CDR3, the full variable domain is DGGITQSPKYLFRKEGQNVTLSCEQNLNHDAMYWYRQDPGQGLRLIYYSQIVNDFQKGDIAEGYSVSREKKESFPLTVTSAQKNPTAFYLCASSIGQGSYEQYFGPGTRLTVT.